The 18 T cell receptor beta chains listed next were all sequenced from one sample in a study of post-analysis software for immune sequencing data. Unique molecular identifiers were present in the TCR beta cDNA libraries. A single record per CDR3 protein comes from TCRdb applying MiXCR to the PCR reads. The profile shows around 700,000 distinct CDR3 sequences, 55% to 70% of them singletons. For these TCRs, the target antigens are not known. General observations from the study: Patients used about 5 TRBV segments, including TRBV5-6, TRBV5-1 and TRBV20-1, more often than controls.

The material sequenced was blood. The origin of the receptors is a girl aged 2 to 9 with multiple sclerosis.

This clonotype came up a few times. This sequence joins TRBV2 and TRBJ2-5; D is perhaps TRBD1 (6 bases). There are 11 residues in the CDR3. V gave up 8 bases and J gave up 7 bases, with 11 bases separating them. Germline loops: CDR1 SNHLY, CDR2 FYNNEI. CDR3 coding DNA: TGTGCCAGCGGGGACACGGGGACCCAGTACTTC. It is translated as CASGDTGTQYF.

This clonotype came up a few times. This chain joins TRBV4-3 and TRBJ2-5, with a weak D call TRBD1 (5 bases). Germline V gives CDR1 LGHNA, CDR2 YSLEER. V lost 0 bases and J 1 base, leaving 9 bases between the germline ends. The CDR3 runs to 15 residues. The CDR3 reads CASSQEGHFQETQYF. CDR3 DNA: TGCGCCAGCAGCCAAGAAGGACACTTCCAAGAGACCCAGTACTTC.

The V call is TRBV27, the J call TRBJ2-7, with D perhaps given as TRBD1 or TRBD2 (5 bases each). The V gene's germline CDR1 is MNHEY and CDR2 SMNVEV (reference sequence). The CDR3 length is 13 residues. V was cut by 7 bases and J by 2 bases, with 12 bases left in between. CDR3 region: CASKQGVTYEQYF. CDR3 sequence (DNA): TGTGCCAGCAAGCAGGGAGTCACCTACGAGCAGTACTTC.

The chain combines TRBV12-3 or TRBV12-4 with TRBJ1-2, with TRBD1 matching 8 bases. Trimming took 3 bases from V and 8 from J; bases not matched to a gene: 8. The CDR3 covers 14 residues. The chain's CDR3 is CASSFGQGARGYTF. In DNA, the CDR3 is TGTGCCAGCAGTTTTGGCCAGGGGGCCCGCGGCTACACCTTC.

The chain is built from TRBV9 and TRBJ2-7, with D possibly being TRBD2 (6 bases). V shed 6 bases and J shed 5 bases, with 18 bases lying between them. Germline CDR1 and CDR2: SGDLS and YYNGEE. The CDR3 runs 14 residues. The CDR3 spells CASNWSGEQDEQYF. CDR3 DNA sequence: TGTGCCAGCAACTGGTCGGGGGAACAGGACGAGCAGTACTTC.

The chain has TRBV20-1 and TRBJ2-1, with D maybe TRBD1 (5 bases). Per germline, CDR1 DFQATT and CDR2 SNEGSKA (reference sequence). Trimming cost V 0 bases and J 5 bases, with 8 bases left between them. CDR3 length: 13 residues. The CDR3 DNA follows: TGCAGTGCTAGAGATCAGGGCCACAATGAGCAGTTCTTC. Residues: CSARDQGHNEQFF.

This clonotype was detected only a few times. This chain connects TRBV10-2 to TRBJ2-1, with 8 bases that match TRBD1. The CDR3 contains 13 residues. The germline V gene has CDR1 WSHSY and CDR2 SAAADI. Losses at the gene ends were 7 bases for V and 4 bases for J; bases not matched to a gene: 3. The CDR3 sequence is CASKDREYNEQFF. The CDR3 nucleotides read TGCGCCAGCAAGGACAGGGAGTACAATGAGCAGTTCTTC.

The chain couples TRBV20-1 to TRBJ2-7; tentatively, D is TRBD1 (5 bases). The germline V gene encodes CDR1 DFQATT and CDR2 SNEGSKA (reference sequence). The CDR3 has 15 residues. Trimming removed 6 bases from V and 2 bases from J, with 20 bases in between. The CDR3, as DNA: TGCAGTGCCAGACCTTCCGGACAAGCGCCCTACGAGCAGTACTTC. Amino acids: CSARPSGQAPYEQYF.

In its sample, this clonotype was seen once. The chain employs TRBV6-1 and TRBJ2-5; 10 nucleotides align to TRBD1. The J call is uncertain, as TRBJ2-7 better fits the DNA end. The CDR3 spans 14 residues. Germline V gene data show CDR1 as MNHNS and CDR2 as SASEGT. The CDR3 loop reads CASSGGQGYYEQYF. The CDR3 DNA is TGTGCCAGCAGTGGGGGACAGGGGTACTACGAGCAGTACTTC.

The rearrangement joins TRBV7-6 to TRBJ1-1; 9 bases are a match to TRBD1. The CDR3 is made up of 15 amino acids. After removal of 3 bases from V and 4 bases from J, the junction contained 6 bases not matched to a gene. Germline CDR1 SGHVS, CDR2 FNYEAQ. CDR3 residues: CASSLRDRVSTEAFF. The CDR3 DNA is TGTGCCAGCAGCTTGCGGGACAGGGTATCCACTGAAGCTTTCTTT.

V and J are TRBV5-8 and TRBJ1-4, with 9 nucleotides matching TRBD1. Germline V gives CDR1 SGHTS, CDR2 YDEGEE. The ends lost 1 base at V and 8 bases at J; junction bases unmatched: 6. The CDR3 runs to 15 residues. This chain's CDR3 is CASSLTNTGGEKLFF. The CDR3 DNA is TGTGCCAGCAGCTTGACGAACACAGGGGGCGAAAAACTGTTTTTT. Full variable domain (rest looked up from reference TRBV5-8 and TRBJ1-4): EAGVTQSPTHLIKTRGQQATLRCSPISGHTSVYWYQQALGLGLQFLLWYDEGEERNRGNFPPRFSGRQFPNYSSELNVNALELEDSALYLCASSLTNTGGEKLFFGSGTQLSVL.

The chain has TRBV6-6 and TRBJ1-1; TRBD1 aligns across 7 bases. This CDR3 has 15 residues. Germline CDR1 and CDR2: MNHNY and SVGAGI (reference sequence). V shed 5 bases, J shed 3 bases, and the junction held 9 bases outside the gene matches. CDR3 coding DNA: TGTGCCAGCAGTCTTAGGACAGGCGCGCACACTGAAGCTTTCTTT. It translates to CASSLRTGAHTEAFF.

This sequence joins TRBV19 and TRBJ2-1, with TRBD2 identical over 9 bases. After removal of 7 bases from V and 15 bases from J, the junction contained 7 bases not matched to a gene. CDR1 and CDR2 (germline): LNHDA, SQIVND (reference sequence). This CDR3 is 11 amino acids long. This CDR3 reads CASKGAGGSFF. The CDR3 nucleotides read TGTGCCAGTAAGGGGGCGGGAGGGTCGTTCTTC.

The V call is TRBV9, the J call TRBJ2-3; D possibly matches TRBD1 or TRBD2 (6 bases each). V lost 1 base, J lost 3 bases, and 15 bases lay in between. The CDR3 runs 16 residues. CDR1 and CDR2 from the germline V gene are SGDLS and YYNGEE. CDR3 in amino acids: CASSVFGGPMTDTQYF. The CDR3 DNA follows: TGTGCCAGCAGCGTATTTGGGGGGCCTATGACAGATACGCAGTATTTT.

Only a few counts were recorded for this clonotype. V usage is TRBV5-1 and J usage is TRBJ2-7; TRBD1 is a possible D gene (5 bases). The CDR3 length is 14 residues. V lost 4 bases and J 12 bases, leaving 23 bases between the germline ends. The germline V gene has CDR1 SGHRS and CDR2 YFSETQ. CDR3 DNA: TGCGCCAGCAGCCCACCTACGAACCCCGGACAACCGTACTTC. This encodes CASSPPTNPGQPYF.

A few counts support this clonotype. V gene TRBV12-3 or TRBV12-4 combines with J gene TRBJ2-1; 7 nucleotides match TRBD2. The CDR3 has 14 amino acids. With 3 bases clipped from V and 3 bases from J, the junction kept 2 bases outside the gene matches. This chain's CDR3 is CASSLGDYYNEQFF. DNA for the CDR3: TGTGCCAGCAGTTTGGGGGACTACTACAATGAGCAGTTCTTC.

This clonotype was observed a few times. The V and J genes are TRBV5-1 and TRBJ2-7, with D perhaps being TRBD1 or TRBD2 (5 bases each). Germline V gene lookup returns CDR1 SGHRS and CDR2 YFSETQ. Deletions cut 0 bases from V and 5 bases from J, with 12 bases between. The CDR3 consists of 14 residues. CDR3 DNA sequence: TGCGCCAGCAGCTTGGGGCAGGGTAGCGACGAGCAGTACTTC. It translates to CASSLGQGSDEQYF.

J is TRBJ2-3 and V is TRBV6-2 or TRBV6-3, with 8 bases matching TRBD2. The J segment lost 2 bases and the V segment lost 6 bases, leaving 13 bases of the junction unmatched. The CDR3 runs 17 residues. CDR1 and CDR2 (germline): MNHEY, SVGEGT. The CDR3 DNA reads TGTGCCAGCAGCACATCCCTCTTAGCGGGGTCCACAGATACGCAGTATTTT. Protein: CASSTSLLAGSTDTQYF.